A single sample is the source of the 18 T cell receptor beta chains below, sequenced in a study of cytomegalovirus exposure and HLA in healthy donors. Sequencing used immunoSEQ multiplex PCR; TCRdb keeps in-frame clones, though not all of them. The sample shows 90,000 to 130,000 clones, approximately 85% of them seen only once. Input material: PBMCs. All receptors derive from a woman between 18 and 29 years old in good health and CMV-seronegative.

This chain connects TRBV5-6 to TRBJ2-5, with D maybe TRBD1 (6 bases). CDR3 length: 14 amino acids. V was trimmed by 1 base and J by 5 bases, leaving 12 bases between them. Per the germline V gene, CDR1 is SGHDT and CDR2 is YYEEEE. In DNA, the CDR3 is TGTGCCAGCAGCTTGTGGCAGGGGTATGAGACCCAGTACTTC. It yields the protein CASSLWQGYETQYF.

This chain joins TRBV7-9 and TRBJ2-1; TRBD1 matches 9 bases. Germline CDR1 SEHNR, CDR2 FQNEAQ (reference sequence). CDR3 length: 15 amino acids. Unmatched junction bases numbered 6, after V lost 5 bases and J lost 4 bases. This CDR3 is CASSPPGQGYNEQFF. The DNA of the CDR3 is TGTGCCAGCAGCCCACCGGGACAGGGATACAATGAGCAGTTCTTC.

This clone was found once. CDR3 nucleotides: TGTGCCAGCAGCGGACTAGCGGGGGAGCAAGAGACCCAGTACTTC. It specifies CASSGLAGEQETQYF. The gene calls are TRBV2 and TRBJ2-5, with 13 positions matching TRBD2. CDR1 SNHLY and CDR2 FYNNEI come from the germline V gene. Germline trimming cut 6 bases from V and 2 bases from J; bases unmatched to any gene: 3. CDR3 length: 15 residues.

The rearrangement joins TRBV4-1 to TRBJ1-6; D uncertain. This CDR3 contains 16 residues. The V and J ends lost 0 bases and 6 bases respectively, with 12 bases between them. Looked up from germline, CDR1 is MGHRA and CDR2 is YSYEKL. The CDR3: CASSQDGVRGNSPLHF. The CDR3 DNA reads TGCGCCAGCAGCCAAGATGGCGTCAGAGGTAATTCACCCCTCCACTTT.

V usage is TRBV2 and J usage is TRBJ2-1, with D possibly being TRBD1 (5 bases). This CDR3 has 15 amino acids. V was shortened by 7 bases and J by 2 bases, with 15 bases between the two germline ends. Germline CDR1 SNHLY, CDR2 FYNNEI. The CDR3 nucleotides are TGTGCCAGCACCCCCCGGCAGGGCACCTACAATGAGCAGTTCTTC. The encoded protein is CASTPRQGTYNEQFF.

This chain uses TRBV9 with TRBJ2-7; 10 positions match TRBD1. The germline V gene has CDR1 SGDLS and CDR2 YYNGEE. With V trimmed by 0 bases and J by 5 bases, 5 bases remained unmatched. CDR3 length equals 15 residues. CDR3 loop: CASSVGGTGDNEQYF. CDR3 DNA sequence: TGTGCCAGCAGCGTAGGTGGGACAGGGGACAACGAGCAGTACTTC.

The chain has TRBV7-3 and TRBJ2-2, with D tentatively TRBD1 (5 bases). This CDR3 region has 16 residues. Germline-derived CDR1 and CDR2 are SGHTA and FQGTGA. Trimming left V 5 bases short and J 4 bases short, with 17 bases between. DNA of the CDR3: TGTGCCAGCAGCCTGGAACACCCACAGGTCACCGGGGAGCTGTTTTTT. Protein product: CASSLEHPQVTGELFF.

The genes are TRBV11-2 and TRBJ2-2; a possible D gene is TRBD2 (5 bases). Trimming took 3 bases from V and 2 from J, leaving 10 bases between them. Germline V gene lookup returns CDR1 SGHAT and CDR2 FQNNGV. This CDR3 comprises 15 residues. The CDR3 here is CASSFGSGNTGELFF. In DNA form, the CDR3 reads TGTGCCAGCAGCTTCGGCTCGGGAAACACCGGGGAGCTGTTTTTT.

V and J are TRBV28 and TRBJ2-7; TRBD1 is a possible D gene (5 bases). The germline V and J ends were trimmed by 6 bases and 0 bases, with 12 bases remaining between them. The CDR3 totals 14 residues. Germline-derived CDR1 and CDR2 are MDHEN and SYDVKM. The CDR3 spells CASRSWGTSYEQYF. The CDR3 DNA sequence: TGTGCCAGCAGGTCTTGGGGCACCTCCTACGAGCAGTACTTC. Supplemented by reference TRBV28 and TRBJ2-7, the full variable domain reads DVKVTQSSRYLVKRTGEKVFLECVQDMDHENMFWYRQDPGLGLRLIYFSYDVKMKEKGDIPEGYSVSREKKERFSLILESASTNQTSMYLCASRSWGTSYEQYFGPGTRLTVT.

The chain carries TRBV15 and TRBJ1-4; TRBD1 matches at 12 bases. The V and J ends lost 0 bases and 1 base, in that order; junction bases with no gene match: 6. CDR1 and CDR2 from the germline V gene are LNHNV and YYDKDF (reference sequence). The CDR3 totals 19 residues. CDR3 loop: CATSRDSRDRGRTNEKLFF. The CDR3 DNA reads TGTGCCACCAGCAGAGACTCTAGGGACAGGGGGCGAACTAATGAAAAACTGTTTTTT. Supplemented by reference TRBV15 and TRBJ1-4, the full variable domain reads DAMVIQNPRYQVTQFGKPVTLSCSQTLNHNVMYWYQQKSSQAPKLLFHYYDKDFNNEADTPDNFQSRRPNTSFCFLDIRSPGLGDTAMYLCATSRDSRDRGRTNEKLFFGSGTQLSVL.

The genes are TRBV30 and TRBJ2-5; the D gene is possibly TRBD1 (5 bases). The CDR3 consists of 16 residues. CDR1 and CDR2 from the germline V gene are GTSNPN and SVGIG (reference sequence). The V end lost 0 bases, the J end lost 2 bases, and 16 bases lay between the germline ends. CDR3 DNA sequence: TGTGCCTGGAGTGTAGGCTCTTCAGGGTTACAAGAGACCCAGTACTTC. The encoded protein is CAWSVGSSGLQETQYF.

V gene TRBV27 combines with J gene TRBJ2-7, with 9 bases aligning to TRBD2. V dropped 4 bases and J dropped 3; count of bases not matched to a gene: 10. The CDR3 spans 16 residues. Germline V lookup: CDR1 MNHEY, CDR2 SMNVEV (reference sequence). The CDR3 sequence is CASSSQGLARIYEQYF. For the CDR3, the DNA is TGTGCCAGCAGTTCGCAAGGACTAGCGAGGATCTACGAGCAGTACTTC.

J is TRBJ2-1 and V is TRBV9; no firm D call. Germline V gene lookup returns CDR1 SGDLS and CDR2 YYNGEE. CDR3 size: 12 residues. V was cut by 0 bases and J by 5 bases, with 3 bases left in between. The CDR3 sequence is CASSVGDNEQFF. The CDR3 DNA is TGTGCCAGCAGCGTAGGAGACAATGAGCAGTTCTTC.

The CDR3 nucleotides are TGCGCCAGCAGTGAGGGGGCGCTTTATGGCTACACCTTC. This sequence encodes CASSEGALYGYTF. This sequence joins TRBV5-1 and TRBJ1-2; TRBD1 matches 7 bases. CDR3 length equals 13 residues. J lost 5 bases, V lost 5 bases, and 6 bases had no gene match. Germline CDR1 is SGHRS and CDR2 is YFSETQ. Based on the CDR3 plus reference TRBV5-1 and TRBJ1-2, the full variable domain is KAGVTQTPRYLIKTRGQQVTLSCSPISGHRSVSWYQQTPGQGLQFLFEYFSETQRNKGNFPGRFSGRQFSNSRSEMNVSTLELGDSALYLCASSEGALYGYTFGSGTRLTVV.

The chain's CDR3 is CASSRQGQSYNSPLHF. The CDR3 bases are TGTGCCAGCAGTCGACAGGGGCAATCCTATAATTCACCCCTCCACTTT. The chain is built from TRBV28 and TRBJ1-6; 8 nucleotides match TRBD1. V trimming: 5 bases; J trimming: 1 base; junction bases outside the gene matches: 4. This CDR3 comprises 16 residues. Per the germline V gene, CDR1 is MDHEN and CDR2 is SYDVKM.

The chain is built from TRBV30 and TRBJ1-6; 8 bases match TRBD1. After removal of 4 bases from V and 9 bases from J, the junction contained 14 bases not matched to a gene. Germline CDR1 GTSNPN, CDR2 SVGIG (reference sequence). There are 16 residues in the CDR3. The CDR3 DNA is TGTGCCTGGAACCGAAGGACAGGGCGAGAGGGTTCACCCCTCCACTTT. Translated, it gives CAWNRRTGREGSPLHF.

The rearrangement links TRBV7-9 to TRBJ2-2; no reliable D call. The CDR3 extends over 12 amino acids. Trimming pared 11 bases from V and 3 bases from J, leaving 10 bases between. Germline V gene sequence: CDR1 SEHNR, CDR2 FQNEAQ (reference sequence). The CDR3 coding sequence is TGTGCCGGAGTCGAGGACACCGGGGAGCTGTTTTTT. As protein: CAGVEDTGELFF.

The chain uses TRBV9 and TRBJ2-7; 8 bases are a match to TRBD2. The CDR3 length is 16 residues. The ends lost 3 bases at V and 6 bases at J; junction bases unmatched: 14. The germline V gene has CDR1 SGDLS and CDR2 YYNGEE. The CDR3 nucleotides read TGTGCCAGCAGCGCACATGCAGCGGGGGTCGGGATCGAGCAGTACTTC. It translates to CASSAHAAGVGIEQYF.